This TCR beta chain derives from a study of control samples from healthy donors and cancer patients. V dropped 0 bases and J dropped 2 bases, with 4 bases sitting between them. The CDR3 is made up of 13 amino acids. Germline V gene data show CDR1 as LGHNA and CDR2 as YSLEER. Some clones are missing from TCRdb's copy, which holds only in-frame ones; the method was immunoSEQ multiplex PCR. Of more than 100,000 clones listed, about 87% are singletons. This clonotype was obtained from a man between 35 and 55 years old in good health. The sample taken for sequencing was blood. V usage is TRBV4-3 and J usage is TRBJ1-2; D gene unclear. Written as DNA, the CDR3 is TGCGCCAGCAGCCAAGACAGAAACTATGGCTACACCTTC. Residues: CASSQDRNYGYTF.